This T cell receptor beta chain was recovered during a study of blood T cell repertoires in COVID-19. Study details: Material from acute and convalescent COVID-19 was sourced from the United States, Italy and Spain. The analysed material was cDNA or gDNA that came from T cells, B-cell-depleted T cells, or PBMCs.

Looked up from germline, CDR1 is LNHDA and CDR2 is SQIVND (reference sequence). The CDR3 length is 12 residues. Losses at the gene ends were 10 bases for V and 2 bases for J; bases not matched to a gene: 4. How the authors handled the data: It was from reference gene primer amplification that nucleated cell counts were estimated. The table came from immunoSEQ multiplex PCR; TCRdb's copy has only in-frame clones and leaves some out. V and J calls and clone size are those listed in that table; D and trimming were worked out from the DNA. The sample contains roughly 80,000 clones, approximately 89% of which appear only once.

Sequencing input: peripheral blood. The chain recombines TRBV19 with TRBJ2-5; 7 bases agree with TRBD1. The origin of this receptor is a woman aged 55-70 years with acute or convalescent COVID-19. CDR3 DNA sequence: TGTGCCACCTCGGGACAGCAAGAGACCCAGTACTTC. It specifies CATSGQQETQYF.